The following is a T cell receptor beta chain sequence with its context. Its antigen is not known. This entry belongs to a study of T cells in localized non-small cell lung cancer. Overall study findings and caveats: Highest T cell clonality was seen in uninvolved adjacent lung, surpassing that measured in tumor.

Per the germline V gene, CDR1 is SGHDN and CDR2 is FVKESK. V lost 0 bases to trimming and J lost 8 bases, with 11 bases between them. This CDR3 region has 15 residues. Method: immunoSEQ multiplex PCR; TCRdb's copy keeps in-frame clones and lacks some. There are some 1,700 clones in the sample; less than 40% occur only once, and 7% to 8% lies in the top ten. Specimen: lung tumor tissue, collected before any cancer treatment. This rearrangement joins TRBV14 to TRBJ1-6, with a possible D match to TRBD1 (5 bases). This TCR derives from a female donor older than 55 with stage II squamous cell lung carcinoma. CDR3 protein: CASSQDLGGDSPLHF. The CDR3 DNA reads TGTGCCAGCAGCCAAGATCTGGGAGGGGATTCACCCCTCCACTTT. Full variable domain (missing parts from reference TRBV14 and TRBJ1-6): EAGVTQFPSHSVIEKGQTVTLRCDPISGHDNLYWYRRVMGKEIKFLLHFVKESKQDESGMPNNRFLAERTGGTYSTLKVQPAELEDSGVYFCASSQDLGGDSPLHFGNGTRLTVT.